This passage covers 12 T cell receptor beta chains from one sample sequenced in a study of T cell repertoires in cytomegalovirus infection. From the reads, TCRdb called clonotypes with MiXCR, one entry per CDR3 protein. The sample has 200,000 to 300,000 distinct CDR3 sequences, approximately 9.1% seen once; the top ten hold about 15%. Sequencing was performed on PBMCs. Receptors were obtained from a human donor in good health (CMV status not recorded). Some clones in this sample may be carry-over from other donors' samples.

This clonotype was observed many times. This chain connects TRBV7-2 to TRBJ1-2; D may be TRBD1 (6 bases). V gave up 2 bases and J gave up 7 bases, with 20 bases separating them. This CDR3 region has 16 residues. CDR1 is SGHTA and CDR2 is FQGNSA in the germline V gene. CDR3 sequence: CASSLLPPGQAAGYTF. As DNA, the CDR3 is TGTGCCAGCAGCTTACTTCCCCCGGGACAAGCCGCTGGCTACACCTTC.

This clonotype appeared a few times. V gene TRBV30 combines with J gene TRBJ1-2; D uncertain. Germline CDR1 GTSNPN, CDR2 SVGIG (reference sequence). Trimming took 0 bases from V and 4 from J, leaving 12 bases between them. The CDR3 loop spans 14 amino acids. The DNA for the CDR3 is TGTGCCTGGAGTGTAACGGGATGGAGCTATGGCTACACCTTC. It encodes CAWSVTGWSYGYTF.

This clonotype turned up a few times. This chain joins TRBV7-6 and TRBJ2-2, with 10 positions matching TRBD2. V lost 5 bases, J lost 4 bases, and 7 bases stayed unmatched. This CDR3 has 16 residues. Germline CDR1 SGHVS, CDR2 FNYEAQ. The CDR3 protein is CASSPPSGGFTGELFF. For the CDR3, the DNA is TGTGCCAGCAGCCCCCCTAGCGGGGGCTTCACCGGGGAGCTGTTTTTT.

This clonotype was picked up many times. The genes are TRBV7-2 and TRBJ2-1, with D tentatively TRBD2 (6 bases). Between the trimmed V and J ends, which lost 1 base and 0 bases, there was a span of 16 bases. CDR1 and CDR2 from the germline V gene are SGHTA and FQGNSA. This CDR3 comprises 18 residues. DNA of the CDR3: TGTGCCAGCAGCTTAGGCTTGGGTAGCGGCGCCTCCTACAATGAGCAGTTCTTC. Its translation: CASSLGLGSGASYNEQFF.

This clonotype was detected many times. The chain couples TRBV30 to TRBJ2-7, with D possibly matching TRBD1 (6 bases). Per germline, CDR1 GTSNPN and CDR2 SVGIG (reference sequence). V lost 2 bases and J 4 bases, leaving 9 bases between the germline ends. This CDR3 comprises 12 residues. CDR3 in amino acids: CAWSSRGYEQYF. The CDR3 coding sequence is TGTGCCTGGAGTTCCAGGGGTTACGAGCAGTACTTC.

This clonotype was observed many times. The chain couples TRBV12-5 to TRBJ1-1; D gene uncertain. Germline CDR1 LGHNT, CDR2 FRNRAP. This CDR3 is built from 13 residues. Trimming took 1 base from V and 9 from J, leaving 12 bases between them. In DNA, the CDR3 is TGTGCTAGTGGTTTGGAACGGGAAGTAAAAGCTTTCTTT. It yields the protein CASGLEREVKAFF.

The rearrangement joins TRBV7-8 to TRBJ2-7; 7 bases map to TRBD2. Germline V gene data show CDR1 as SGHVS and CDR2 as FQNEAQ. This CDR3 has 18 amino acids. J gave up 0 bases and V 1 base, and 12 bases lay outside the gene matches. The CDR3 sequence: CASSLETAMGGSSYEQYF. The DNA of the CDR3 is TGTGCCAGCAGCTTAGAAACGGCTATGGGGGGGAGCTCCTACGAGCAGTACTTC.

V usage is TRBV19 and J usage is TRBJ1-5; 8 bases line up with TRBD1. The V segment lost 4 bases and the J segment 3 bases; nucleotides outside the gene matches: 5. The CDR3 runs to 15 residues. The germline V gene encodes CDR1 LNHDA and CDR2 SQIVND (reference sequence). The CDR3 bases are TGTGCCAGTAGTACCGGACAGGGAAACAATCAGCCCCAGCATTTT. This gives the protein CASSTGQGNNQPQHF.

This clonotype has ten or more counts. The CDR3 bases are TGTGCCAGCAGTCAACAGGGCGGTGGGGCCAACGTCCTGACTTTC. Protein product: CASSQQGGGANVLTF. The rearrangement uses TRBV6-6 and TRBJ2-6, with D perhaps TRBD1 (6 bases). The germline V and J ends were trimmed by 5 bases and 3 bases, with 11 bases remaining between them. Germline V lookup: CDR1 MNHNY, CDR2 SVGAGI (reference sequence). This CDR3 is built from 15 residues.

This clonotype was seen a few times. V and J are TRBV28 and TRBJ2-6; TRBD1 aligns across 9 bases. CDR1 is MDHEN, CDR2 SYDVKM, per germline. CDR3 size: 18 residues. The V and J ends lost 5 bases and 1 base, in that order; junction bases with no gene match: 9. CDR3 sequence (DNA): TGTGCCAGCAGTCCTCAATCCGGGACAGGGTCTGGGGCCAACGTCCTGACTTTC. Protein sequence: CASSPQSGTGSGANVLTF.

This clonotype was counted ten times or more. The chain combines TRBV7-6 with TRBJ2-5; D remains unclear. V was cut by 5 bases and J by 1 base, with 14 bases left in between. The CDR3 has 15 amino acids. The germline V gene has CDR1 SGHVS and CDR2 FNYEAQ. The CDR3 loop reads CASSPLIRAQETQYF. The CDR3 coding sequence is TGTGCCAGCAGCCCCCTGATTCGGGCCCAAGAGACCCAGTACTTC. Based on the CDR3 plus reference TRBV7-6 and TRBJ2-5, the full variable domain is GAGVSQSPRYKVTKRGQDVALRCDPISGHVSLYWYRQALGQGPEFLTYFNYEAQQDKSGLPNDRFSAERPEGSISTLTIQRTEQRDSAMYRCASSPLIRAQETQYFGPGTRLLVL.

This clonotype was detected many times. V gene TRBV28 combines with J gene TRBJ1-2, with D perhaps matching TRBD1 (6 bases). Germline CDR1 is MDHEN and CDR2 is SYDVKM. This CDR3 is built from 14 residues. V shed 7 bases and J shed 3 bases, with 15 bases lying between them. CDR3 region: CASTTGGRDYGYTF. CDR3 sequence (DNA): TGTGCCAGCACTACGGGGGGCCGGGACTATGGCTACACCTTC.